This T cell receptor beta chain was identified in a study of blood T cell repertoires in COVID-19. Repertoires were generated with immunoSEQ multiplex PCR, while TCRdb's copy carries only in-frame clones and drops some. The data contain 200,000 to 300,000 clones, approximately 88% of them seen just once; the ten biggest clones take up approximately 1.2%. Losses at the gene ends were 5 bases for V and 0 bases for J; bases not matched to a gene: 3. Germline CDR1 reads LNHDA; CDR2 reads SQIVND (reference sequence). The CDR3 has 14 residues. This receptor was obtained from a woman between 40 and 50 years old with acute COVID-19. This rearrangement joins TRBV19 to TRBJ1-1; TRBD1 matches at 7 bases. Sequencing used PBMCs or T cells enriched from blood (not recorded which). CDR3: CASSEGQLNTEAFF. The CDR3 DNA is TGTGCCAGTAGTGAGGGACAGCTGAACACTGAAGCTTTCTTT. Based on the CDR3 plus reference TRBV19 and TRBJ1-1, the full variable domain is DGGITQSPKYLFRKEGQNVTLSCEQNLNHDAMYWYRQDPGQGLRLIYYSQIVNDFQKGDIAEGYSVSREKKESFPLTVTSAQKNPTAFYLCASSEGQLNTEAFFGQGTRLTVV.